A single sample is the source of the 31 T cell receptor beta chains below, sequenced in a study of blood T cell repertoires in COVID-19. Sequencing used immunoSEQ multiplex PCR; TCRdb keeps in-frame clones, though not all of them. Of 190,000 or so clones in the sample, 89% were seen once. Sequenced input: peripheral blood. The receptors derive from a man between 40 and 49 years old with acute or convalescent COVID-19.

The chain carries TRBV7-9 and TRBJ1-1, with D uncertain. CDR1 SEHNR and CDR2 FQNEAQ come from the germline V gene (reference sequence). This CDR3 is 14 amino acids long. V lost 1 base and J lost 1, with 7 bases in between. CDR3 amino acids: CASSLVAGNTEAFF. The CDR3 nucleotides are TGTGCCAGCAGCTTAGTTGCAGGGAACACTGAAGCTTTCTTT.

A single count supports this clone. The J gene is TRBJ1-3, the V gene TRBV5-1; the D gene is possibly TRBD1 (5 bases). This CDR3 is built from 18 residues. Germline V CDR1 and CDR2: SGHRS, YFSETQ. Trimming cost V 1 base and J 0 bases, with 17 bases left between them. CDR3 nucleotides: TGCGCCAGCAGCTTGATTTCACCGACAGCGAGCTCTGGAAACACCATATATTTT. Amino acids: CASSLISPTASSGNTIYF.

The chain is built from TRBV29-1 and TRBJ2-1; 11 bases are a match to TRBD2. V gave up 3 bases and J gave up 0 bases; unmatched junction bases: 10. The CDR3 spans 18 residues. Per the germline V gene, CDR1 is SQVTM and CDR2 is ANQGSEA. This CDR3 is CSVELGLAGIVSYNEQFF. The CDR3 DNA follows: TGCAGCGTTGAGTTAGGACTAGCGGGTATAGTCTCCTACAATGAGCAGTTCTTC.

Here the CDR3 reads CASSPGGASGNTIYF. In DNA, the CDR3 is TGTGCCAGCAGCCCAGGTGGGGCCTCTGGAAACACCATATATTTT. The J gene is TRBJ1-3, the V gene TRBV7-8, with D perhaps TRBD1 (5 bases). The V and J ends lost 5 bases and 0 bases respectively, with 11 bases between them. The CDR3 totals 15 residues. Germline-derived CDR1 and CDR2 are SGHVS and FQNEAQ.

J is TRBJ1-6 and V is TRBV7-2; 8 bases are a match to TRBD1. This CDR3 contains 15 residues. Germline V gene sequence: CDR1 SGHTA, CDR2 FQGNSA. Losses at the gene ends were 3 bases for V and 7 bases for J; bases not matched to a gene: 5. CDR3 amino acids: CASSFQGAVNSPLHF. The CDR3 DNA reads TGTGCCAGCAGCTTTCAGGGGGCGGTGAATTCACCCCTCCACTTT. Filled out from reference TRBV7-2 and TRBJ1-6, the complete variable domain reads GAGVSQSPSNKVTEKGKDVELRCDPISGHTALYWYRQSLGQGLEFLIYFQGNSAPDKSGLPSDRFSAERTGGSVSTLTIQRTQQEDSAVYLCASSFQGAVNSPLHFGNGTRLTVT.

The chain employs TRBV29-1 and TRBJ2-7; no clear D gene. The CDR3 has 13 residues. The germline V gene has CDR1 SQVTM and CDR2 ANQGSEA. V dropped 4 bases and J dropped 2 bases, with 12 bases sitting between them. This chain's CDR3 is CSVGQIYPYEQYF. DNA for the CDR3: TGCAGCGTTGGACAAATATATCCCTACGAGCAGTACTTC.

The chain has TRBV7-9 and TRBJ1-2; 7 bases are shared with TRBD1. V shed 5 bases and J 3 bases; nucleotides not matched to a gene: 6. The germline gives CDR1 SEHNR, CDR2 FQNEAQ (reference sequence). The CDR3 spans 14 residues. The CDR3 spells CASSPNRGDYGYTF. The CDR3 nucleotides read TGTGCCAGCAGCCCCAACAGGGGTGACTATGGCTACACCTTC.

This chain joins TRBV7-2 and TRBJ2-7, with D possibly TRBD1 on 5 matching bases. CDR1 SGHTA and CDR2 FQGNSA come from the germline V gene. This CDR3 has 14 amino acids. Trimming left V 5 bases short and J 2 bases short, with 13 bases between. The CDR3 loop reads CASSPSRQTYEQYF. CDR3 nucleotide sequence: TGTGCCAGCAGCCCAAGTCGACAGACCTACGAGCAGTACTTC.

The chain recombines TRBV7-9 with TRBJ2-1, with a possible D match to TRBD2 (7 bases). Trimming took off 5 bases at V and 4 bases at J, with 18 bases between the two ends. The CDR3 runs to 16 residues. The germline gives CDR1 SEHNR, CDR2 FQNEAQ (reference sequence). The CDR3 protein is CASSRSGGGGYNEQFF. In DNA form, the CDR3 reads TGTGCCAGCAGCCGCTCGGGCGGGGGCGGGTACAATGAGCAGTTCTTC. The variable domain in full, completed from reference TRBV7-9 and TRBJ2-1, reads DTGVSQNPRHKITKRGQNVTFRCDPISEHNRLYWYRQTLGQGPEFLTYFQNEAQLEKSRLLSDRFSAERPKGSFSTLEIQRTEQGDSAMYLCASSRSGGGGYNEQFFGPGTRLTVL.

The rearrangement uses TRBV5-1 and TRBJ2-1; 11 nucleotides match TRBD1. The CDR3 is 15 residues long. Germline values: CDR1 SGHRS, CDR2 YFSETQ. Germline trimming cut 4 bases from V and 9 bases from J; bases unmatched to any gene: 9. In DNA form, the CDR3 reads TGCGCCAGCAGCACAGACGGGACAGGGGGAGGTGAGCAGTTCTTC. Protein: CASSTDGTGGGEQFF. The complete variable domain, with remaining parts taken from reference TRBV5-1 and TRBJ2-1, reads KAGVTQTPRYLIKTRGQQVTLSCSPISGHRSVSWYQQTPGQGLQFLFEYFSETQRNKGNFPGRFSGRQFSNSRSEMNVSTLELGDSALYLCASSTDGTGGGEQFFGPGTRLTVL.

This clone was seen just once. The gene calls are TRBV5-1 and TRBJ2-5; the match to TRBD2 covers 10 bases. This CDR3 is built from 16 residues. The germline gives CDR1 SGHRS, CDR2 YFSETQ. Losses at the gene ends were 0 bases for V and 1 base for J; bases not matched to a gene: 3. CDR3 in amino acids: CASSLGLAGVQETQYF. CDR3 in DNA: TGCGCCAGCAGCTTGGGTCTAGCGGGGGTCCAAGAGACCCAGTACTTC.

This sequence joins TRBV11-1 and TRBJ2-5; 10 bases are shared with TRBD2. Germline trimming cut 1 base from V and 5 bases from J; bases unmatched to any gene: 7. CDR1 is SGHAT, CDR2 FQDESV, per germline (reference sequence). The CDR3 has 16 amino acids. The CDR3 loop is CASSLEGSGGLETQYF. The CDR3 DNA follows: TGTGCCAGCAGCTTAGAGGGTAGCGGGGGGCTGGAGACCCAGTACTTC.

The V gene is TRBV3-1 (or the pseudogene TRBV3-2), the J gene TRBJ2-3, with D hard to call. CDR3 length: 16 amino acids. Germline assignment: CDR1 LGHDT and CDR2 YNNKEL (reference sequence). The germline V and J ends were trimmed by 1 base and 4 bases, with 15 bases remaining between them. The CDR3: CASSQAREPRADTQYF. DNA of the CDR3: TGTGCCAGCAGCCAAGCTCGTGAGCCCCGGGCAGATACGCAGTATTTT.

The genes are TRBV5-1 and TRBJ1-2; D is perhaps TRBD1 (6 bases). V was cut by 4 bases and J by 4 bases, with 20 bases left in between. There are 16 residues in the CDR3. Germline-derived CDR1 and CDR2 are SGHRS and YFSETQ. The CDR3: CASSLGRTGKVYGYTF. The CDR3 DNA reads as TGCGCCAGCAGCCTCGGACGTACAGGGAAGGTCTATGGCTACACCTTC.

The rearrangement joins TRBV18 to TRBJ2-7; TRBD2 matches 7 bases. CDR3 length: 15 amino acids. The germline V gene encodes CDR1 KGHSH and CDR2 LQKENI. V shed 5 bases and J 2 bases; nucleotides not matched to a gene: 9. This chain's CDR3 is CASSTNTGRPYEQYF. Written as DNA, the CDR3 is TGTGCCAGCTCAACTAATACCGGGAGGCCCTACGAGCAGTACTTC.

The chain links TRBV27 to TRBJ1-6, with D maybe TRBD1 (6 bases). Trimming removed 4 bases from V and 8 bases from J, with 18 bases in between. There are 16 residues in the CDR3. Germline V gene sequence: CDR1 MNHEY, CDR2 SMNVEV (reference sequence). This chain's CDR3 is CASSSPGTRSDSPLHF. The CDR3, as DNA: TGTGCCAGCAGTTCGCCAGGGACACGTAGCGATTCACCCCTCCACTTT.

The gene calls are TRBV6-5 and TRBJ1-5; no clear D. Germline V gene sequence: CDR1 MNHEY, CDR2 SVGAGI. CDR3 size: 11 residues. Between the trimmed V and J ends, which lost 4 bases and 4 bases, there was a span of 2 bases. The CDR3 coding sequence is TGTGCCAGCAGTTTAAATCAGCCCCAGCATTTT. Encoded protein: CASSLNQPQHF.

This rearrangement joins TRBV9 to TRBJ2-5; 10 positions agree with TRBD2. V was pared by 3 bases and J by 2 bases, with 4 bases of the junction left unmatched. CDR3 length equals 15 residues. The germline gives CDR1 SGDLS, CDR2 YYNGEE. CDR3 protein: CASSATSGAQETQYF. The CDR3 bases are TGTGCCAGCAGCGCTACTAGCGGGGCACAAGAGACCCAGTACTTC.

This chain joins TRBV7-2 and TRBJ2-6, with 7 bases lining up with TRBD1. Germline trimming cut 5 bases from V and 2 bases from J; bases unmatched to any gene: 9. The CDR3 runs 17 residues. CDR1 is SGHTA, CDR2 FQGNSA, per germline. DNA for the CDR3: TGTGCCAGCAGCACTGGGACAGCCACCCCTGGGGCCAACGTCCTGACTTTC. It codes for CASSTGTATPGANVLTF.

This sequence joins TRBV3-1 (or the pseudogene TRBV3-2) and TRBJ2-3; 9 bases agree with TRBD2. The CDR3 has 17 amino acids. Germline V gives CDR1 LGHDT, CDR2 YNNKEL (reference sequence). With V trimmed by 2 bases and J by 4 bases, 10 bases remained unmatched. CDR3: CASSQWGGGADSDTQYF. DNA of the CDR3: TGTGCCAGCAGCCAATGGGGCGGGGGGGCCGATTCAGATACGCAGTATTTT.

The gene calls are TRBV5-1 and TRBJ1-2, with a weak D call TRBD1 (5 bases). There are 11 residues in the CDR3. Germline lookup yields CDR1 SGHRS and CDR2 YFSETQ. V was trimmed by 3 bases and J by 7 bases, leaving 7 bases between them. In DNA form, the CDR3 reads TGCGCCAGCAGCTACGACAGTGGCTACACCTTC. Translation: CASSYDSGYTF.

The gene calls are TRBV10-1 and TRBJ2-1; possible D gene TRBD1, 5 bases. This CDR3 is built from 14 residues. From germline, CDR1 is WNHNN and CDR2 SYGVQD (reference sequence). V was trimmed by 4 bases and J by 4 bases, leaving 11 bases between them. The CDR3 DNA follows: TGCGCCAGCAGTGCTCTGGGGCTTTACAATGAGCAGTTCTTC. Its protein product is CASSALGLYNEQFF.

The chain links TRBV11-3 to TRBJ1-4; tentatively, D is TRBD1 (5 bases). Trimming pared 5 bases from V and 8 bases from J, leaving 18 bases between. The CDR3 has 15 amino acids. Germline assignment: CDR1 SGHNT and CDR2 YENEEA. The chain's CDR3 is CASSPYDRGREKLFF. The CDR3 DNA sequence: TGTGCCAGCAGCCCCTATGACAGAGGCCGGGAAAAACTGTTTTTT. Full variable domain (rest looked up from reference TRBV11-3 and TRBJ1-4): EAGVVQSPRYKIIEKKQPVAFWCNPISGHNTLYWYLQNLGQGPELLIRYENEEAVDDSQLPKDRFSAERLKGVDSTLKIQPAELGDSAVYLCASSPYDRGREKLFFGSGTQLSVL.

V gene TRBV30 combines with J gene TRBJ1-2; D perhaps matches TRBD1 (5 bases). This CDR3 has 13 residues. V lost 2 bases, J lost 4 bases, and 11 bases lay in between. Germline V gene data show CDR1 as GTSNPN and CDR2 as SVGIG (reference sequence). CDR3 residues: CAWSTDRIYGYTF. DNA of the CDR3: TGTGCCTGGAGTACCGACAGAATCTATGGCTACACCTTC.

The chain employs TRBV24-1 and TRBJ2-3; D is perhaps TRBD2 (6 bases). The CDR3 length is 12 residues. V lost 10 bases, J lost 2 bases, and 9 bases lay in between. Germline CDR1 KGHDR, CDR2 SFDVKD. CDR3 sequence (DNA): TGTGCCACTAGCGGAGACACAGATACGCAGTATTTT. Protein product: CATSGDTDTQYF.

This clone was seen a single time. The chain uses TRBV3-1 (or the pseudogene TRBV3-2) and TRBJ1-1, with a possible D match to TRBD1 (5 bases). V gave up 5 bases and J gave up 6 bases, with 28 bases separating them. This CDR3 is built from 18 residues. The germline V gene has CDR1 LGHDT and CDR2 YNNKEL (reference sequence). The chain's CDR3 is CASSYLGGRGLTLPEAFF. The CDR3, as DNA: TGTGCCAGCAGCTATCTTGGAGGGCGGGGGTTAACTCTCCCTGAAGCTTTCTTT.

The rearrangement uses TRBV2 and TRBJ2-7; a possible D gene is TRBD1 (5 bases). The germline V and J ends were trimmed by 3 bases and 3 bases, with 6 bases remaining between them. The CDR3 runs 12 residues. CDR1 and CDR2 (germline): SNHLY, FYNNEI. CDR3 sequence (DNA): TGTGCCAGCAGTGATACAGGCTACGAGCAGTACTTC. Its translation is CASSDTGYEQYF.

The V gene is TRBV7-9, the J gene TRBJ1-1, with 9 bases matching TRBD1. From germline, CDR1 is SEHNR and CDR2 FQNEAQ (reference sequence). The junction had 6 bases not matched to a gene; V was cut back by 8 bases and J by 8 bases. The CDR3 extends over 12 amino acids. This CDR3 reads CASAQGAGEAFF. CDR3 DNA: TGTGCCAGCGCACAGGGGGCAGGCGAAGCTTTCTTT. The entire variable domain, with the rest obtained from reference TRBV7-9 and TRBJ1-1, is as follows: DTGVSQNPRHKITKRGQNVTFRCDPISEHNRLYWYRQTLGQGPEFLTYFQNEAQLEKSRLLSDRFSAERPKGSFSTLEIQRTEQGDSAMYLCASAQGAGEAFFGQGTRLTVV.

The V gene is TRBV6-5, the J gene TRBJ2-3, with 8 bases aligning to TRBD2. CDR1 is MNHEY and CDR2 is SVGAGI in the germline V gene. This CDR3 is 15 amino acids long. V was pared by 10 bases and J by 2 bases, with 11 bases of the junction left unmatched. The DNA for the CDR3 is TGTGCCACCCGGAAAGCGGGGGCCTTCACAGATACGCAGTATTTT. This codes for CATRKAGAFTDTQYF.

The J gene is TRBJ2-5, the V gene TRBV7-2, with 16 bases identical to TRBD2. The V gene end was trimmed by 5 bases and the J gene end by 7 bases; junction bases not matched to a gene: 13. CDR1 and CDR2 (germline): SGHTA, FQGNSA. CDR3 length: 18 residues. This CDR3 is CASSARPGLAGGQSTQYF. CDR3 in DNA: TGTGCCAGCAGCGCTAGACCGGGACTAGCGGGGGGGCAGTCGACCCAGTACTTC.

The chain combines TRBV6-6 with TRBJ2-3, with 10 bases that match TRBD2. The J segment lost 2 bases and the V segment lost 5 bases, leaving 7 bases of the junction unmatched. Germline-derived CDR1 and CDR2 are MNHNY and SVGAGI (reference sequence). This CDR3 is built from 16 residues. The CDR3 reads CASSRPLAGATDTQYF. CDR3 DNA: TGTGCCAGCAGTCGTCCCCTAGCGGGGGCCACAGATACGCAGTATTTT.